The source of this T cell receptor beta chain is a study of cytomegalovirus exposure and HLA in healthy donors. The overall study: Unique TCRs numbering some 93 million, obtained from HLA-typed donors, made up an early data release.

The V gene's germline CDR1 is PRHDT and CDR2 FYEKMQ (reference sequence). Losses at the gene ends were 5 bases for V and 2 bases for J; bases not matched to a gene: 6. This CDR3 has 14 amino acids. PCR was performed using 60 Vbeta and 13 Jbeta primers. Here immunoSEQ multiplex PCR was the method, and the copy in TCRdb shows in-frame clones only, minus some. Counted here are around 140,000 clones, 64% occurring once; the ten biggest clones make up around 2.5%. This clone has only a few counts. Antigen: not known. Study conclusions and caveats: It was reported in a later analysis that an Asian-associated ancestry cluster showed fewer N-insertions than the approximately 690-donor mean.

This receptor was taken from a middle-aged woman in good health and CMV-seronegative. V is TRBV13 and J is TRBJ2-7; 7 bases align to TRBD1. Specimen: PBMCs. Here the CDR3 reads CASSTAGGPYEQYF. In nucleotides, the CDR3 is TGTGCCAGCAGCACCGCAGGGGGACCCTACGAGCAGTACTTC. The entire variable domain, with the rest obtained from reference TRBV13 and TRBJ2-7, is as follows: AAGVIQSPRHLIKEKRETATLKCYPIPRHDTVYWYQQGPGQDPQFLISFYEKMQSDKGSIPDRFSAQQFSDYHSELNMSSLELGDSALYFCASSTAGGPYEQYFGPGTRLTVT.